This TCR beta chain was obtained from a study of blood T cell repertoires in COVID-19. This CDR3 is 18 amino acids long. Germline assignment: CDR1 SGDLS and CDR2 YYNGEE. V was clipped by 0 bases and J by 6 bases; unmatched bases: 13. Produced via immunoSEQ multiplex PCR; TCRdb's table is partial and in-frame only. The table includes under 300,000 clones, approximately 83% detected once. The rearrangement links TRBV9 to TRBJ2-1; 9 bases align to TRBD2. This TCR derives from a woman aged 50 to 65 who had recovered from COVID-19. Sequenced material: PBMCs or T cells enriched from blood (not recorded which). The CDR3 region has the DNA TGTGCCAGCAGCGTAGTTGGGATAGCGGGAGTACTCGGCAATGAGCAGTTCTTC. Translated: CASSVVGIAGVLGNEQFF.